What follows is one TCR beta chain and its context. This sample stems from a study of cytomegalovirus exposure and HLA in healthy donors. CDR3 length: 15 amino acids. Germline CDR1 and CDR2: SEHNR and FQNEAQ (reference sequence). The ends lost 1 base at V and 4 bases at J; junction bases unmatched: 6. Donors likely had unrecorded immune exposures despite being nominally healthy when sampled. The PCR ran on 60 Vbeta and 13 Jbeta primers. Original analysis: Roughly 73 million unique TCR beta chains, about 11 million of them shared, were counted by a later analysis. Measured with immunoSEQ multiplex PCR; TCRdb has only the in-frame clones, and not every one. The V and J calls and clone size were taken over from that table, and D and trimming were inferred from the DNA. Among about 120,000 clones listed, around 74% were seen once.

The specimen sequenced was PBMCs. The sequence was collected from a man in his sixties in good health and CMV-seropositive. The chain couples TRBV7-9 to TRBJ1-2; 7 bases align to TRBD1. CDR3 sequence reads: CASSLGDSSIYGYTF. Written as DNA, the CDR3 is TGTGCCAGCAGCTTAGGGGACAGCTCAATCTATGGCTACACCTTC.